The 23 T cell receptor beta chains presented below share a single source sample, sequenced in a study of T cells in women clearing cervical HPV infection. Sequencing used immunoSEQ multiplex PCR; TCRdb keeps in-frame clones, though not all of them. Its table lists 30,000 or so clones. The specimen sequenced was blood buffy coat. These receptors came from a woman aged 18 to 75 with a cervical HPV16 infection that either progressed to CIN3+ or cleared (not recorded which).

Comment on this clone: Coverage ceases 3 residues before the CDR3 finishes, and the germline J gene fills in the end. V usage is TRBV29-1 and J usage is TRBJ2-3; 8 positions agree with TRBD1. The CDR3 has 13 amino acids. V gave up 6 bases and J gave up 0 bases; unmatched junction bases: 2. The germline V gene encodes CDR1 SQVTM and CDR2 ANQGSEA. The CDR3 bases that were read are TGCAGCGTCCGACAGGGGAGCACAGATACG. It codes for CSVRQGSTDT. The CDR3 as a whole reads CSVRQGSTDTQYF.

CDR3 loop: CASSISPNGEQFF. The DNA read from the CDR3 is TGTGCCAGTAGTATTTCCCCCAACGGTGAG. This chain uses TRBV19 with TRBJ2-1; D is undetermined. The read finishes 3 residues shy of the CDR3 end, and the germline J gene is used to complete it. The V gene lost 3 bases and the J gene lost 9 bases, with 12 bases spanning the gap. The CDR3 has 13 residues. CDR1 and CDR2 (germline): LNHDA, SQIVND (reference sequence).

Remarks on this clone: The CDR3 is cut off 3 residues early in the read; its end comes from the germline J gene. The chain has TRBV7-2 and TRBJ2-7; tentatively, D is TRBD2 (5 bases). In germline, CDR1 is SGHTA, CDR2 FQGNSA. The CDR3 is 13 amino acids. Trimming removed 1 base from V and 4 bases from J, with 8 bases in between. The CDR3 loop reads CASSLGRTYEQYF. CDR3 bases read: TGTGCCAGCAGCTTAGGTCGGACTTACGAG.

For this clone: The sequenced fragment ends 3 residues before the CDR3 boundary, so the rest is inferred from the germline J gene. The genes are TRBV19 and TRBJ2-3; maybe TRBD1 (6 bases). Per the germline V gene, CDR1 is LNHDA and CDR2 is SQIVND (reference sequence). The length of the CDR3 is 13 residues. V dropped 7 bases and J dropped 4 bases, with 12 bases sitting between them. Partial CDR3 DNA: TGTGCCAGTAATAACAGGGTATCAGATACG. It is translated as CASNNRVSDT. The whole CDR3 sequence reads CASNNRVSDTQYF. Together with reference TRBV19 and TRBJ2-3, the CDR3 gives the full variable domain: DGGITQSPKYLFRKEGQNVTLSCEQNLNHDAMYWYRQDPGQGLRLIYYSQIVNDFQKGDIAEGYSVSREKKESFPLTVTSAQKNPTAFYLCASNNRVSDTQYFGPGTRLTVL.

Concerning this clone: From the germline J gene comes the end of the CDR3, since the read stops 3 residues before it. The chain recombines TRBV20-1 with TRBJ2-1; D perhaps matches TRBD2 (6 bases). CDR3 length: 16 amino acids. Between the trimmed V and J ends, which lost 4 bases and 0 bases, there was a span of 16 bases. Per germline, CDR1 DFQATT and CDR2 SNEGSKA (reference sequence). Here the CDR3 reads CSATPLEGSSYNEQFF. CDR3 DNA, as far as it was read: TGCAGTGCTACCCCTCTGGAGGGGAGCTCCTACAATGAG.

Of note for this clone: The sequenced fragment ends 3 residues before the CDR3 boundary, so the rest is inferred from the germline J gene. The chain is built from TRBV5-4 and TRBJ1-1; possibly TRBD1 for D (5 bases). Looked up from germline, CDR1 is SGHNT and CDR2 is YYREEE (reference sequence). V lost 1 base, J lost 4 bases, and 8 bases lay in between. The CDR3 has 13 residues. The sequenced part of the CDR3 DNA is TGTGCCAGCAGCTTGACAGGTTCCACTGAA. Protein product: CASSLTGSTE. The entire CDR3 protein is CASSLTGSTEAFF.

As regards this clone: The sequenced fragment ends 3 residues before the CDR3 boundary, so the rest is inferred from the germline J gene. V is TRBV20-1 and J is TRBJ1-1; D unclear. Trimming took off 3 bases at V and 0 bases at J, with 11 bases between the two ends. Germline CDR1 DFQATT, CDR2 SNEGSKA (reference sequence). The CDR3 contains 14 residues. The part of the CDR3 DNA that was read is TGCAGTGCTAGCAGGAGGGCCATGAACACTGAA. Translated, it gives CSASRRAMNTE. The CDR3, in full, reads CSASRRAMNTEAFF.

About this clone itself: The read is 3 residues too short to cover the CDR3 end, so that end is filled in from the germline J gene. The rearrangement joins TRBV10-3 to TRBJ2-2, with D maybe TRBD2 (5 bases). This CDR3 comprises 14 residues. V was pared by 3 bases and J by 2 bases, with 7 bases between. Germline V gives CDR1 ENHRY, CDR2 SYGVKD. The CDR3 sequence: CAISDRGNTGELFF. Partial CDR3 DNA: TGTGCCATCAGTGACCGGGGAAACACCGGGGAG.

Notes on this clone: The missing CDR3 end, 3 residues past where the read stops, is filled in from the germline J gene. The rearrangement links TRBV7-8 to TRBJ1-1, with 7 bases lining up with TRBD1. From germline, CDR1 is SGHVS and CDR2 FQNEAQ. The CDR3 contains 13 residues. V dropped 5 bases and J dropped 6; count of bases not matched to a gene: 6. Partial CDR3 DNA: TGTGCCAGCAGCCAGCGGGACAGAGCTGAA. Translating it yields CASSQRDRAE. Given in full, the CDR3 is CASSQRDRAEAFF.

The sequenced part of the CDR3 DNA is TGTGCCTGGAGTGTTTTTAAGAGCGGGAGTGTCGATACG. This sequence encodes CAWSVFKSGSVDT. The full CDR3 reads CAWSVFKSGSVDTQYF. The rearrangement links TRBV30 to TRBJ2-3, with 8 bases fitting TRBD2. The read stops 3 residues short of the end of the CDR3; the missing end is completed from the germline J gene. Germline values: CDR1 GTSNPN, CDR2 SVGIG (reference sequence). Trimming took 0 bases from V and 6 from J; bases not matched to a gene: 11. The CDR3 runs 16 residues.

To note about this clone: The CDR3 end lies 3 residues beyond the end of the read and is filled in from the germline J gene. The chain carries TRBV4-1 and TRBJ1-2; 7 nucleotides line up with TRBD1. The CDR3 runs 15 residues. The V gene's germline CDR1 is MGHRA and CDR2 YSYEKL. The CDR3 DNA, read in part, is TGCGCCAGCAGCCATGCCCCTAGGGGGCGCGAAGGC. Its protein is CASSHAPRGREG. The entire CDR3 protein is CASSHAPRGREGYTF.

A note on this clone: The sequence runs out 3 residues before the end of the CDR3; the remainder is reconstructed from the germline J gene. This chain joins TRBV4-2 and TRBJ2-7, with D possibly TRBD2 on 6 matching bases. The CDR3 contains 18 residues. V was trimmed by 2 bases and J by 4 bases, leaving 24 bases between them. CDR1 and CDR2 (germline): LGHNA, YNFKEQ. The CDR3 region is CASSQWNIPTSGGYEQYF. The sequenced part of the CDR3 DNA is TGTGCCAGCAGCCAATGGAACATCCCTACTAGTGGAGGGTACGAG.

Points on this clone: The CDR3 end lies 3 residues beyond the end of the read and is filled in from the germline J gene. V usage is TRBV11-2 and J usage is TRBJ2-1; tentatively, D is TRBD2 (6 bases). The CDR3 is 14 amino acids. V dropped 4 bases and J dropped 7 bases, with 14 bases sitting between them. Germline V gene lookup returns CDR1 SGHAT and CDR2 FQNNGV. The CDR3 protein is CASSSSAGGNEQFF. Incomplete CDR3 DNA: TGTGCCAGCAGCTCTAGCGCGGGCGGTAATGAG.

On this clone: The CDR3 goes on 3 residues after the read ends, and that part is filled in from the germline J gene. V gene TRBV19 combines with J gene TRBJ2-7; 8 positions match TRBD1. Losses at the gene ends were 5 bases for V and 3 bases for J; bases not matched to a gene: 3. Germline-derived CDR1 and CDR2 are LNHDA and SQIVND (reference sequence). This CDR3 has 13 residues. CDR3: CASSSQGGYEQYF. The CDR3 bases that were read are TGTGCCAGTAGTTCACAGGGGGGCTACGAG. Full variable domain (outside the CDR3, taken from reference TRBV19 and TRBJ2-7): DGGITQSPKYLFRKEGQNVTLSCEQNLNHDAMYWYRQDPGQGLRLIYYSQIVNDFQKGDIAEGYSVSREKKESFPLTVTSAQKNPTAFYLCASSSQGGYEQYFGPGTRLTVT.

As for this clone: With the read ending 3 residues before the CDR3 end, the germline J gene is used to fill in that end. The genes are TRBV6-2 or TRBV6-3 and TRBJ1-5, with D possibly being TRBD1 (5 bases). Trimming removed 2 bases at V and 2 bases at J, with 10 bases between. Germline values: CDR1 MNHEY, CDR2 SVGEGT. The CDR3 extends over 15 amino acids. CDR3: CASSYGAGRNQPQHF. Incomplete CDR3 DNA: TGTGCCAGCAGTTACGGAGCGGGGCGCAATCAGCCC.

Worth noting for this clone: The missing CDR3 end, 3 residues past where the read stops, is filled in from the germline J gene. The V and J genes are TRBV7-9 and TRBJ2-7, with 9 nucleotides matching TRBD2. V shed 1 base and J 5 bases; nucleotides not matched to a gene: 6. CDR1 is SEHNR, CDR2 FQNEAQ, per germline (reference sequence). This CDR3 is 15 amino acids long. This CDR3 is CASSLGVAGADEQYF. The sequenced CDR3 bases are TGTGCCAGCAGCTTAGGGGTAGCGGGAGCCGACGAG.

With respect to this clone: The CDR3 goes on 3 residues after the read ends, and that part is filled in from the germline J gene. The chain uses TRBV2 and TRBJ2-5; D gene ambiguous. Germline V gene data show CDR1 as SNHLY and CDR2 as FYNNEI. CDR3 length equals 12 residues. The germline V and J ends were trimmed by 2 bases and 2 bases, with 3 bases remaining between them. The part of the CDR3 DNA that was read is TGTGCCAGCAGTGAACAGCAAGAGACC. This gives the protein CASSEQQET. The CDR3 reads in full as CASSEQQETQYF.

Remarks on this clone: The observed sequence ends 3 residues before the CDR3 terminus, with the missing tail filled in from the germline J gene. The chain carries TRBV29-1 and TRBJ2-1; 12 nucleotides agree with TRBD2. Per germline, CDR1 SQVTM and CDR2 ANQGSEA. V lost 6 bases and J lost 7; bases outside the gene matches: 4. The CDR3 is 13 amino acids. The sequenced part of the CDR3 DNA is TGCAGCGTGACTAGCGGGAGTTTAAATGAG. Translated, it gives CSVTSGSLNE. The full-length CDR3 reads as CSVTSGSLNEQFF.

About this clone itself: Read data end 3 residues before the CDR3 end; the end is taken from the germline J gene. V is TRBV7-3 and J is TRBJ2-2; possibly TRBD2 for D (6 bases). This CDR3 region has 13 residues. Germline CDR1 reads SGHTA; CDR2 reads FQGTGA. Trimming cost V 3 bases and J 5 bases, with 7 bases left between them. The CDR3 bases that were read are TGTGCCAGCAGCTTGGGGGGTACCGGGGAG. This gives the protein CASSLGGTGE. In full, the CDR3 is CASSLGGTGELFF.

With regard to this clone: The missing CDR3 end, 3 residues past where the read stops, is filled in from the germline J gene. The V gene is TRBV6-2 or TRBV6-3, the J gene TRBJ2-1; perhaps TRBD1 as D (6 bases). This CDR3 region has 14 residues. The germline V gene encodes CDR1 MNHEY and CDR2 SVGEGT. V was pared by 1 base and J by 9 bases, with 13 bases between. CDR3 in amino acids: CASSYFPQGSEQFF. CDR3 DNA (partial): TGTGCCAGCAGTTACTTCCCCCAGGGGTCTGAG.

Details on this clone: Coverage ceases 3 residues before the CDR3 finishes, and the germline J gene fills in the end. This sequence joins TRBV23-1 and TRBJ1-1, with D possibly matching TRBD1 (5 bases). TRBV23-1 is an open reading frame, and its role is uncertain. V lost 0 bases and J 1 base, leaving 12 bases between the germline ends. This CDR3 region has 16 residues. CDR3: CASSQSETVTNTEAFF. The CDR3 bases that were read are TGCGCCAGCAGTCAATCGGAGACAGTTACGAACACTGAA.

Notes on this clone: The read terminates 3 residues before the CDR3 end, so the remaining end is supplied by the germline J gene. This rearrangement joins TRBV7-8 to TRBJ2-1; 7 positions agree with TRBD1. Germline-derived CDR1 and CDR2 are SGHVS and FQNEAQ. The CDR3 has 13 residues. With 4 bases clipped from V and 9 bases from J, the junction kept 6 bases outside the gene matches. CDR3 DNA, as far as it was read: TGTGCCAGCAGCTCGTACAGGGGAATTGAG. Amino acids: CASSSYRGIE. The whole CDR3 is CASSSYRGIEQFF.

Worth noting for this clone: The read falls 3 residues short of the CDR3 end, and the missing part is taken from the germline J gene. This chain joins TRBV6-2 or TRBV6-3 and TRBJ1-1; 7 nucleotides line up with TRBD1. This CDR3 is 14 amino acids long. Trimming cost V 5 bases and J 3 bases; bases outside gene matches: 6. The germline gives CDR1 MNHEY, CDR2 SVGEGT. The DNA read from the CDR3 is TGTGCCAGCAGTACCGGGACAGCTTACACTGAA. Amino acids: CASSTGTAYTE. The CDR3 as a whole reads CASSTGTAYTEAFF.